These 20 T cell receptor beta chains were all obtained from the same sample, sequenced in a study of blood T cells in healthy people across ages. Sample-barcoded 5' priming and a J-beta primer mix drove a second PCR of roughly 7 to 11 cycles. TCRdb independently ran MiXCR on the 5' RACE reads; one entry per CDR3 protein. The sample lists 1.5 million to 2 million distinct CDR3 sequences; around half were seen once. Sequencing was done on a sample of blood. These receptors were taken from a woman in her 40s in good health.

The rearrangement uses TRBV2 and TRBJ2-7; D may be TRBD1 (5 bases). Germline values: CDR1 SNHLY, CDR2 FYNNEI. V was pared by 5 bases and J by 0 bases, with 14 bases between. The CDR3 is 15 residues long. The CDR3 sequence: CASSPGAGSSYEQYF. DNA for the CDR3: TGTGCCAGCAGTCCTGGGGCAGGTAGCTCCTACGAGCAGTACTTC.

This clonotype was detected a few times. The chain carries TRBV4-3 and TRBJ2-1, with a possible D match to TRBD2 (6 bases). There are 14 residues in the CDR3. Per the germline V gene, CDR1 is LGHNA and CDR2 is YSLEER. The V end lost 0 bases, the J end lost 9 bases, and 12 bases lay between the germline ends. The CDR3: CASSQEPGDGEQFF. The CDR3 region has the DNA TGCGCCAGCAGCCAAGAGCCGGGGGACGGTGAGCAGTTCTTC.

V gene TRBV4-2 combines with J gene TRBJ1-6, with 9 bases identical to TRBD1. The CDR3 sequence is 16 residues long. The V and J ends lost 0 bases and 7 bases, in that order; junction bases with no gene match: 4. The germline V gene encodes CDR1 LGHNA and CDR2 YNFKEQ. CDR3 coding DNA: TGTGCCAGCAGCCAAGAGCGCGGGACAGGGAATTCACCCCTCCACTTT. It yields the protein CASSQERGTGNSPLHF.

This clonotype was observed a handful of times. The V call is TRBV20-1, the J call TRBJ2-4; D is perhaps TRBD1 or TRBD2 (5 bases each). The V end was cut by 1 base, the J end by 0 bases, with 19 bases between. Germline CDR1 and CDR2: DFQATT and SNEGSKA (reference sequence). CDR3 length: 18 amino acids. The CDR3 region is CSARGGSEPLGAKNIQYF. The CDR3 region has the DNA TGCAGTGCTAGAGGGGGGTCGGAACCACTCGGAGCCAAAAACATTCAGTACTTC.

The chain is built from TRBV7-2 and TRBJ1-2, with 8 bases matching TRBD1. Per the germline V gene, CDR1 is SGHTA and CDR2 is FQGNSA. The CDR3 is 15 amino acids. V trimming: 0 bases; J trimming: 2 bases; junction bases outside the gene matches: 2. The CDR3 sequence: CASSLAGQVNYGYTF. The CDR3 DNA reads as TGTGCCAGCAGCTTAGCGGGACAGGTGAACTATGGCTACACCTTC.

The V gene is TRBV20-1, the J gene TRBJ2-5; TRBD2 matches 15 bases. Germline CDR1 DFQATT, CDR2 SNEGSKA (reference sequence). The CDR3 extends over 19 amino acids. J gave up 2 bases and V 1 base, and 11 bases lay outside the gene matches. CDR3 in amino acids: CSARGGLAGGHDPQETQYF. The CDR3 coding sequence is TGCAGTGCTAGAGGGGGACTAGCGGGGGGCCACGATCCTCAAGAGACCCAGTACTTC.

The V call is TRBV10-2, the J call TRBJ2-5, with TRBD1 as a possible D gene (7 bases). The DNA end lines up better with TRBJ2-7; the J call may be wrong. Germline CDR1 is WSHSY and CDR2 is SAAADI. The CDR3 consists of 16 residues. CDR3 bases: TGCGCCAGCAGTGAGTCGGCAGGGGGGTGGGCCTACGAGCAGTACTTC. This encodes CASSESAGGWAYEQYF.

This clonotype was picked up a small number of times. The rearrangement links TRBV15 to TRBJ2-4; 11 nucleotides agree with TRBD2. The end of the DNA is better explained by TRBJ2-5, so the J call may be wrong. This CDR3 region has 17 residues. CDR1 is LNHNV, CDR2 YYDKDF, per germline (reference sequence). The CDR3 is CATSRDELAGVQETQYF. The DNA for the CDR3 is TGTGCCACCAGCAGAGATGAACTAGCGGGAGTCCAAGAGACCCAGTACTTC.

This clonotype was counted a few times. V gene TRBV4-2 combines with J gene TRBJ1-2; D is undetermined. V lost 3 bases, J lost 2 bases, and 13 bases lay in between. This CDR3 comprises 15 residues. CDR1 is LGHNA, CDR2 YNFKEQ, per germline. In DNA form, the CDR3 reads TGTGCCAGCAGCCAGGTGGACGGGAAAAACTATGGCTACACCTTC. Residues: CASSQVDGKNYGYTF.

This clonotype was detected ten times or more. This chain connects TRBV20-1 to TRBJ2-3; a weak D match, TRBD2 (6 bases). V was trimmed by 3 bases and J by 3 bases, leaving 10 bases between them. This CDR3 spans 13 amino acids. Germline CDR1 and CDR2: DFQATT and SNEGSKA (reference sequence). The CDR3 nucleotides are TGCAGTGCTAGTGGGGACTTAACAGATACGCAGTATTTT. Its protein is CSASGDLTDTQYF.

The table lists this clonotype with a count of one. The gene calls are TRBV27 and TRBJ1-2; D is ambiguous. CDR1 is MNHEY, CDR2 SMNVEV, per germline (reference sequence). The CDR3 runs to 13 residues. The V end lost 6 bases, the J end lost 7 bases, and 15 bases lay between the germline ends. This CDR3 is CASRPGSLGGYTF. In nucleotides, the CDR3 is TGTGCCAGCAGACCCGGCTCCTTGGGTGGCTACACCTTC.

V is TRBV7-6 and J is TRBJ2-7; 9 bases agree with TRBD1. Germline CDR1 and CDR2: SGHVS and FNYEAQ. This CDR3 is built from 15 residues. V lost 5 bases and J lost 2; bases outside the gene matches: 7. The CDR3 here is CASSPTGQGTYEQYF. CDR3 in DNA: TGTGCCAGCAGCCCGACGGGACAGGGAACCTACGAGCAGTACTTC.

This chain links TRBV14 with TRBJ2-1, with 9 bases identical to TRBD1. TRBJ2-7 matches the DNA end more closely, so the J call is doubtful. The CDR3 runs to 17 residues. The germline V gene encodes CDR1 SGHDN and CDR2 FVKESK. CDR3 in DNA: TGTGCCAGCAGCCCGCACAGGGGGCCTTTATTTAACAATGAGCAGTACTTC. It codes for CASSPHRGPLFNNEQYF.

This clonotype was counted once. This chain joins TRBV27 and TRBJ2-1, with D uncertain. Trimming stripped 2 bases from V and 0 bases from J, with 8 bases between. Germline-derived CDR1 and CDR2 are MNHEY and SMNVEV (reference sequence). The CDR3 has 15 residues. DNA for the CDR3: TGTGCCAGCAGTTTAGTTCCTAACTCCTACAATGAGCAGTTCTTC. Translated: CASSLVPNSYNEQFF.

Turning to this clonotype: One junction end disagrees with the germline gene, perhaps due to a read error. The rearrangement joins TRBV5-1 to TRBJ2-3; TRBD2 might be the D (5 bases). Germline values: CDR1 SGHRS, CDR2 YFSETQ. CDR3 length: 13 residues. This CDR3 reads CASSLAETDTQYF. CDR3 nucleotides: TGTGCTAGCAGCTTAGCAGAGACAGATACGCAGTATTTT.

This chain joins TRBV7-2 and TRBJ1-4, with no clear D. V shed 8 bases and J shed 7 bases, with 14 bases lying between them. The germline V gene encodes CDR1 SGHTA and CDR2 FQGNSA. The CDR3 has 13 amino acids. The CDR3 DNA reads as TGTGCCAGCGAAAGACAAGGGAGTGAAAAACTGTTTTTT. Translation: CASERQGSEKLFF.

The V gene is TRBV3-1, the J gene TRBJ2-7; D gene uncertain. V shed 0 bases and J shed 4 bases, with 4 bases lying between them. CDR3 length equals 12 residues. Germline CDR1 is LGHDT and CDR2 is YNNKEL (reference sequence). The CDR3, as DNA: TGTGCCAGCAGCCAAGAAATGTACGAGCAGTACTTC. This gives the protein CASSQEMYEQYF.

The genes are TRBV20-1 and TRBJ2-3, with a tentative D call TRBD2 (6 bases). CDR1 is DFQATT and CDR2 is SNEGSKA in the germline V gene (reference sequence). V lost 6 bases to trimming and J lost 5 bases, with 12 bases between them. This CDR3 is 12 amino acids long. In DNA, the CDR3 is TGCAGTGCGGGAGGAGAAGGAGATACGCAGTATTTT. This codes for CSAGGEGDTQYF.

The CDR3 sequence: CASTLTRGRTEAFF. The CDR3 nucleotides read TGTGCCAGCACTCTGACGAGGGGCCGGACTGAAGCTTTCTTT. This chain joins TRBV27 and TRBJ1-1, with D maybe TRBD1 (5 bases). Looked up from germline, CDR1 is MNHEY and CDR2 is SMNVEV (reference sequence). The CDR3 is made up of 14 amino acids. V lost 7 bases and J lost 5, with 17 bases in between.

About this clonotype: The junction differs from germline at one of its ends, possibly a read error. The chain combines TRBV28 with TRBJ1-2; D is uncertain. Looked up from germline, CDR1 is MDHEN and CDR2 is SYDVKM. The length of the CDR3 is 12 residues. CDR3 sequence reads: CASSSPPRGYTF. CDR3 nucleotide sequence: TGTGCTAGCAGTTCCCCCCCACGGGGCTACACCTTC.